The rows below give T cell receptor beta chains drawn from one sample of a study of CD8+ T cells in alopecia areata. The data were produced by immunoSEQ multiplex PCR, yet TCRdb's version contains in-frame clones alone and is incomplete. The sample includes about 290,000 clones, 55% to 75% of them seen just once. Sequenced here: CD4+ T cells sorted from blood, sampled at week 24, from a patient treated with tofacitinib. These receptors were obtained from a human donor with alopecia areata. CDR3s include the opening cysteine and the closing phenylalanine or tryptophan. D genes are given only for firm matches. The size field is filled for only some rows; it gives once, few, many or a size class.

V: TRBV15
J: TRBJ1-1
D: -
size: -
CDR3: CATSRDGATAAFF
DNA: TGTGCCACCAGCAGAGATGGGGCCACGGCGGCTTTCTTT

V: TRBV13
J: TRBJ2-5
D: TRBD2
size: few
CDR3: CASSVETSGETQYF
DNA: TGTGCCAGCAGCGTTGAAACTAGCGGCGAGACCCAGTACTTC

V: TRBV30
J: TRBJ1-6
D: -
size: -
CDR3: CASTTGIVPLHF
DNA: TGTGCCTCTACGACCGGGATTGTGCCCCTCCACTTT

V: TRBV28
J: TRBJ1-5
D: -
size: few
CDR3: CASSLLDRYNQPQHF
DNA: TGTGCCAGCAGTTTACTAGACAGGTACAATCAGCCCCAGCATTTT

V: TRBV19
J: TRBJ1-4
D: -
size: -
CDR3: CAITDNEKLFF
DNA: TGTGCCATAACGGACAATGAAAAACTGTTTTTT

V: TRBV11-2
J: TRBJ2-7
D: TRBD2
size: few
CDR3: CASSPRLAVNSYEQYF
DNA: TGTGCCAGCAGCCCCCGACTAGCGGTAAACTCCTACGAGCAGTACTTC

V: TRBV10-3
J: TRBJ1-5
D: TRBD1
size: -
CDR3: CAISEALLGTGIQPQHF
DNA: TGTGCCATCAGTGAGGCCCTACTCGGGACAGGGATACAGCCCCAGCATTTT

V: TRBV30
J: TRBJ1-5
D: -
size: -
CDR3: CAWSVRDRAMEPQHF
DNA: TGTGCCTGGAGTGTCAGGGATAGGGCCATGGAGCCCCAGCATTTT

V: TRBV7-2
J: TRBJ2-5
D: -
size: -
CDR3: CASSLWETQYF
DNA: TGTGCCAGCAGCTTGTGGGAGACCCAGTACTTC

V: TRBV7-3
J: TRBJ2-3
D: TRBD2
size: few
CDR3: CASASGSTDTQYF
DNA: TGTGCCAGCGCTAGCGGCAGCACAGATACGCAGTATTTT

V: TRBV6-5
J: TRBJ1-6
D: -
size: -
CDR3: CASSYAGTYSPLHF
DNA: TGTGCCAGCAGTTACGCTGGTACTTATTCACCCCTCCACTTT

V: TRBV7-9
J: TRBJ1-2
D: -
size: -
CDR3: CASSLDATRRGYTF
DNA: TGTGCCAGCAGCTTAGACGCGACCCGCCGCGGCTACACCTTC

V: TRBV7-3
J: TRBJ2-2
D: -
size: once
CDR3: CASSLGRGTNTGELFF
DNA: TGTGCCAGCAGCTTAGGTCGGGGGACTAACACCGGGGAGCTGTTTTTT

V: TRBV27
J: TRBJ2-5
D: -
size: -
CDR3: CASSSGRSGETQYF
DNA: TGTGCCAGCAGTTCCGGACGCTCAGGGGAGACCCAGTACTTC

V: TRBV30
J: TRBJ1-2
D: -
size: -
CDR3: CAWSDRSSWRGYTF
DNA: TGTGCCTGGAGTGATCGGAGCAGCTGGCGAGGCTACACCTTC

V: TRBV5-1
J: TRBJ2-1
D: -
size: -
CDR3: CASSLAAGINEQFF
DNA: TGCGCCAGCAGCTTGGCCGCAGGGATCAATGAGCAGTTCTTC

V: TRBV6-1
J: TRBJ2-1
D: -
size: -
CDR3: CASSELVGLYNEQFF
DNA: TGTGCCAGCAGTGAATTAGTAGGACTCTACAATGAGCAGTTCTTC

V: TRBV28
J: TRBJ2-5
D: -
size: -
CDR3: CASNTKGQTQYF
DNA: TGTGCCAGCAACACCAAGGGGCAGACCCAGTACTTC

V: TRBV12-5
J: TRBJ2-1
D: TRBD2
size: -
CDR3: CASSSGGKNEQFF
DNA: TGTGCTAGTTCCAGCGGGGGGAAGAATGAGCAGTTCTTC

V: TRBV29-1
J: TRBJ2-2
D: TRBD1
size: -
CDR3: CSVAGGQGATGELFF
DNA: TGCAGCGTTGCAGGGGGACAGGGGGCCACCGGGGAGCTGTTTTTT

V: TRBV7-2
J: TRBJ2-5
D: -
size: -
CDR3: CASRAGGETQYF
DNA: TGTGCCAGCAGAGCGGGCGGCGAGACCCAGTACTTC

V: TRBV7-2
J: TRBJ2-2
D: -
size: -
CDR3: CASSRDRNTGELFF
DNA: TGTGCCAGCAGCCGTGACAGGAACACCGGGGAGCTGTTTTTT

V: TRBV29-1
J: TRBJ2-4
D: -
size: few
CDR3: CSVVLRGARKNIQYF
DNA: TGCAGCGTTGTCCTGAGGGGGGCTAGGAAAAACATTCAGTACTTC

V: TRBV4-1
J: TRBJ1-5
D: -
size: -
CDR3: CASSQDGTVSQPQHF
DNA: TGCGCCAGCAGCCAAGACGGCACAGTAAGTCAGCCCCAGCATTTT

V: TRBV29-1
J: TRBJ2-7
D: -
size: -
CDR3: CSVEGAGIAYEQYF
DNA: TGCAGCGTTGAAGGGGCGGGCATTGCCTACGAGCAGTACTTC

V: TRBV9
J: TRBJ1-1
D: -
size: -
CDR3: CASSAVRGEAFF
DNA: TGTGCCAGCAGCGCCGTGCGGGGTGAAGCTTTCTTT

V: TRBV1
J: TRBJ2-7
D: -
size: -
CDR3: CTSSHPRELADSYEQYF
DNA: TGCACCAGCAGCCACCCCCGGGAACTAGCGGACTCCTACGAGCAGTACTTC

V: TRBV19
J: TRBJ2-5
D: -
size: once
CDR3: CASRVGGGETQYF
DNA: TGTGCCAGCCGGGTCGGGGGCGGAGAGACCCAGTACTTC

V: TRBV4-2
J: TRBJ2-7
D: -
size: many
CDR3: CASSQFPDGPYEQYF
DNA: TGTGCCAGCAGCCAATTCCCCGACGGCCCCTACGAGCAGTACTTC

V: TRBV10-3
J: TRBJ2-7
D: -
size: -
CDR3: CAISEGAQVEQYF
DNA: TGTGCCATCAGTGAAGGGGCGCAGGTCGAGCAGTACTTC

V: TRBV28
J: TRBJ2-3
D: -
size: many
CDR3: CASTPRALGRRKERTDTQYF
DNA: TGTGCCAGCACCCCACGGGCGCTGGGCAGGCGGAAGGAACGCACAGATACGCAGTATTTT

V: TRBV5-4
J: TRBJ2-7
D: -
size: -
CDR3: CASSFDGTGTSEQYF
DNA: TGTGCCAGCAGCTTTGACGGGACTGGCACCTCCGAGCAGTACTTC

V: TRBV5-4
J: TRBJ2-1
D: -
size: -
CDR3: CASSSWEYNEQFF
DNA: TGTGCCAGCAGCTCCTGGGAGTACAATGAGCAGTTCTTC

V: TRBV29-1
J: TRBJ1-2
D: -
size: -
CDR3: CSARREAGSNYGYTF
DNA: TGCAGCGCGCGTCGGGAGGCAGGCTCTAACTATGGCTACACCTTC

V: TRBV5-4
J: TRBJ1-6
D: -
size: -
CDR3: CASSFGQRSYNSPLHF
DNA: TGTGCCAGCAGCTTCGGACAGCGCTCCTATAATTCACCCCTCCACTTT

V: TRBV4-3
J: TRBJ2-5
D: -
size: -
CDR3: CASSQDQGGEHQETQYF
DNA: TGCGCCAGCAGCCAAGATCAGGGAGGAGAACACCAAGAGACCCAGTACTTC

V: TRBV7-9
J: TRBJ1-1
D: -
size: -
CDR3: CASSLSAQRNTEAFF
DNA: TGTGCCAGCAGCTTATCCGCTCAACGGAACACTGAAGCTTTCTTT

V: TRBV5-1
J: TRBJ1-5
D: -
size: few
CDR3: CASKVRRYNQPQHF
DNA: TGCGCCAGCAAAGTTAGGCGCTACAATCAGCCCCAGCATTTT

V: TRBV29-1
J: TRBJ2-5
D: TRBD2
size: -
CDR3: CSAGTSGGVSETQYF
DNA: TGCAGCGCTGGGACTAGCGGGGGGGTATCTGAGACCCAGTACTTC

V: TRBV5-6
J: TRBJ2-7
D: -
size: -
CDR3: CAHEGAGMGYEQYF
DNA: TGTGCCCATGAAGGGGCAGGGATGGGCTACGAGCAGTACTTC

V: TRBV5-4
J: TRBJ2-3
D: TRBD2
size: -
CDR3: CASSLPGLAGKDTQYF
DNA: TGTGCCAGCAGCTTACCGGGACTAGCGGGGAAAGATACGCAGTATTTT

V: TRBV4-1
J: TRBJ1-3
D: -
size: -
CDR3: CASSPAGAVSAGNTIYF
DNA: TGCGCCAGCAGCCCCGCCGGGGCCGTAAGTGCTGGAAACACCATATATTTT